The 13 T cell receptor beta chains presented below share a single source sample, sequenced in a study of T cells in tumors after PD-1 blockade (dated by TCRdb to between 2018 and 2021). Receptors were amplified or captured by the immunoSEQ multiplex PCR assay. Not all clones reach the TCRdb copy of this immuneACCESS table, which keeps in-frame sequences only. Checked studies attribute under half of the gap to unresolved V genes and leave the rest unexplained. For this sample there are over 60,000 clones; 74% appear just once. The ten most abundant clones make up over 3.5% of the sample. This specimen's time point label, interpreted: after anti-PD-1 therapy. This specimen consisted of PBMCs, obtained after anti-PD-1 treatment. These receptors were taken from a human donor with basal cell carcinoma.

A remark on this clone: This sample includes further DNA sequences coding for the same CDR3. This chain uses TRBV28 with TRBJ1-2; D remains unclear. The CDR3 consists of 12 residues. CDR1 and CDR2 from the germline V gene are MDHEN and SYDVKM. The V end was cut by 2 bases, the J end by 4 bases, with 5 bases between. For the CDR3, the DNA is TGTGCCAGCAGTTTACGGGGCTATGGCTACACCTTC. It encodes CASSLRGYGYTF.

The rearrangement links TRBV19 to TRBJ2-1; no reliable D call. The CDR3 is 13 residues long. Germline lookup yields CDR1 LNHDA and CDR2 SQIVND (reference sequence). Trimming removed 2 bases from V and 2 bases from J, with 4 bases in between. In DNA form, the CDR3 reads TGTGCCAGTAGTATACGGCCCTACAATGAGCAGTTCTTC. Translation gives CASSIRPYNEQFF.

The V gene is TRBV10-1, the J gene TRBJ2-7; TRBD2 agrees at 10 bases. CDR3 length: 16 amino acids. The V and J ends lost 6 bases and 1 base, in that order; junction bases with no gene match: 9. CDR1 is WNHNN and CDR2 is SYGVQD in the germline V gene (reference sequence). The CDR3 is CASRVYGLAESYEQYF. In DNA form, the CDR3 reads TGCGCCAGCAGGGTTTATGGACTAGCGGAGTCCTACGAGCAGTACTTC.

The chain uses TRBV28 and TRBJ2-7, with D unresolved. The CDR3 covers 12 residues. Germline-derived CDR1 and CDR2 are MDHEN and SYDVKM. With 1 base removed from V and 4 bases from J, the gap between germline ends came to 5 bases. CDR3 residues: CASSLSEYEQYF. DNA for the CDR3: TGTGCCAGCAGTTTATCTGAGTACGAGCAGTACTTC.

V and J are TRBV4-1 and TRBJ1-1; 8 nucleotides agree with TRBD1. The CDR3 spans 15 residues. CDR1 MGHRA and CDR2 YSYEKL come from the germline V gene. After removal of 1 base from V and 1 base from J, the junction contained 2 bases not matched to a gene. For the CDR3, the DNA is TGCGCCAGCAGCCAAGCTCAGGGGGCGAACACTGAAGCTTTCTTT. Translated: CASSQAQGANTEAFF.

The chain recombines TRBV4-1 with TRBJ2-5, with D hard to call. V lost 1 base, J lost 5 bases, and 11 bases lay in between. The CDR3 has 14 residues. Germline V gene data show CDR1 as MGHRA and CDR2 as YSYEKL. The CDR3 reads CASSQGPPRETQYF. The CDR3 nucleotides are TGCGCCAGCAGCCAAGGCCCCCCGCGGGAGACCCAGTACTTC.

V and J are TRBV7-9 and TRBJ2-1, with D possibly TRBD2 on 5 matching bases. This CDR3 is 15 amino acids long. Trimming removed 0 bases from V and 9 bases from J, with 15 bases in between. The germline CDR1 and CDR2 sequences are SEHNR and FQNEAQ (reference sequence). CDR3 bases: TGTGCCAGCAGCTTAGCGCTACCCGGGAAGGCTGAGCAGTTCTTC. Translation: CASSLALPGKAEQFF.

The chain links TRBV3-1 (or the pseudogene TRBV3-2) to TRBJ2-5; maybe TRBD2 (5 bases). Germline loops: CDR1 LGHDT, CDR2 YNNKEL (reference sequence). The CDR3 spans 13 residues. With 5 bases removed from V and 7 bases from J, the gap between germline ends came to 14 bases. CDR3 bases: TGTGCCAGCAGCGCGGACTTTCTGGGGACCCAGTACTTC. Translating it yields CASSADFLGTQYF.

This chain uses TRBV3-1 (or the pseudogene TRBV3-2) with TRBJ2-7; 7 nucleotides align to TRBD1. This CDR3 contains 14 residues. With 3 bases clipped from V and 1 base from J, the junction kept 3 bases outside the gene matches. Germline V lookup: CDR1 LGHDT, CDR2 YNNKEL (reference sequence). The CDR3 region has the DNA TGTGCCAGCAGCCATTGGGACAGATCCTACGAGCAGTACTTC. Its protein product is CASSHWDRSYEQYF.

CDR3 region: CAIRDTVVDGYTF. The DNA for the CDR3 is TGTGCCATCAGGGATACGGTGGTGGACGGCTACACCTTC. The chain joins TRBV10-3 to TRBJ1-2; no reliable D call. The germline gives CDR1 ENHRY, CDR2 SYGVKD. This CDR3 spans 13 amino acids. Trimming shortened V by 6 bases and J by 8 bases, and 16 bases separated the two germline ends.

CDR3 in amino acids: CASGLVQGAYNSPLHF. The CDR3 DNA reads as TGTGCTAGTGGTTTGGTACAGGGGGCTTATAATTCACCCCTCCACTTT. The genes are TRBV12-5 and TRBJ1-6; 9 nucleotides align to TRBD1. CDR1 is LGHNT, CDR2 FRNRAP, per germline. This CDR3 spans 16 amino acids. V lost 0 bases and J lost 4; bases outside the gene matches: 1.

V usage is TRBV10-2 and J usage is TRBJ2-5; 9 bases are shared with TRBD2. The CDR3 is 13 amino acids. The ends lost 8 bases at V and 4 bases at J; junction bases unmatched: 5. CDR1 is WSHSY and CDR2 is SAAADI in the germline V gene. This CDR3 reads CASLAGVVETQYF. The CDR3 bases are TGCGCCAGCTTAGCGGGGGTTGTAGAGACCCAGTACTTC.

The rearrangement uses TRBV19 and TRBJ2-2; 9 bases align to TRBD2. CDR3 length: 16 residues. Unmatched junction bases numbered 6, after V lost 7 bases and J lost 0 bases. Germline values: CDR1 LNHDA, CDR2 SQIVND (reference sequence). The CDR3 sequence is CASILAGASNTGELFF. In DNA form, the CDR3 reads TGTGCCAGTATCTTAGCGGGGGCCTCGAACACCGGGGAGCTGTTTTTT.